This T cell receptor (beta chain) was sequenced for a study of metastatic and nonmetastatic thyroid tumors (dated by TCRdb to the early 2020s). As for the study more broadly: For patients with malignant and with benign thyroid disease, the researchers compared repertoires between peripheral blood samples and tumor or nodule tissue samples. The paper's findings and limits, for the study overall: In both blood and tumor samples, TCR beta diversity was reported to be significantly higher in malignant tumors than in benign nodules.

The CDR3 measures 14 amino acids from cysteine to phenylalanine. Solely the CDR3 DNA is kept, with 42 bases framed from the first base. Compared with germline, V lacks 1 base and J lacks 4 bases; bases without a gene match: 0. The library was prepared using PCR. This sample was sequenced with an Illumina HiSeq 4000. High-throughput sequencing was used to profile the TCR beta-chain CDR3 region of each patient. Processing in the source paper ran as follows. Drawing on CDR3 differences between clinicopathological groups, the researchers built a classifier meant to tell apart patients with distant-metastatic papillary thyroid cancer. The Shannon index was used to assess repertoire diversity, and the Morisita-Horn index was used to assess tumor-blood repertoire similarity. In TCRdb, the public reads were trimmed at Q25 with fastp and aligned with MiXCR, with productive beta chains retained. TCRdb's processing, not the study's, gives the V and J calls here. For this sample there are around 20,000 clones; around 28% appear just once. Roughly 6.4% of the sample goes to the ten largest clones.

In its sample, this clone comes out as medium-sized (0.01 to 0.1%). Its antigen is not yet known. Base quality data are lacking; no much larger clone is found one base away. No treatment had been received by any patient before thyroid surgery. The study retrospectively analysed patient clinical samples collected from about 2011 to 2018 using T-cell receptor beta sequencing. The sequence joins TRBV12-3 or TRBV12-4 to TRBJ2-2; TRBD1 fits 7 bases in the junction. Sequencing was carried out using blood. The TCR originated in a female donor with papillary thyroid cancer or a benign thyroid nodule (not recorded which). Some clones in this sample may be carry-over from other donors' samples. The base sequence is TGTGCCAGCAGTTTAGGGACAGGCACCGGGGAGCTGTTTTTT. The encoded protein is CASSLGTGTGELFF.